The rows below give T cell receptor beta chains drawn from one sample of a study of T cell responses to AZD1222 COVID-19 vaccine. Only in-frame clones appear in the TCRdb table, and some are missing; sequencing was by immunoSEQ multiplex PCR. This table has some 69,000 clones, 75% to 85% appearing once. This sample comprised peripheral blood, obtained 28 days after the second AZD1222 dose. Receptors were obtained from an adult who received the AZD1222 COVID-19 vaccine. Both conserved end residues are part of each CDR3. Fields, in order: clone size, V gene, D gene, J gene, CDR3 protein, CDR3 DNA. A D gene is named only where the DNA matches it firmly. Clone size, where shown, is once, few, many, or a class for clones that have expanded.

-,TRBV7-9,-,TRBJ1-5,CASAAGSNQPQHF,TGTGCCAGCGCCGCAGGGAGCAATCAGCCCCAGCATTTT
-,TRBV18,TRBD1,TRBJ2-7,CASRSEGAPGSYEQYF,TGTGCCAGCCGTTCCGAGGGGGCGCCGGGGTCCTACGAGCAGTACTTC
-,TRBV7-2,-,TRBJ2-3,CASSLDIRGTDTQYF,TGTGCCAGCAGCTTAGATATTCGTGGCACAGATACGCAGTATTTT
-,TRBV27,-,TRBJ1-6,CASSLSGSYNSPLHF,TGTGCCAGCAGTTTATCGGGATCCTATAATTCACCCCTCCACTTT
-,TRBV20-1,-,TRBJ1-2,CSASLGPGYTF,TGCAGTGCTTCCCTCGGGCCTGGCTACACCTTC
-,TRBV4-1,-,TRBJ2-7,CASSQEAAPYEQYF,TGCGCCAGCAGCCAAGAGGCGGCACCCTACGAGCAGTACTTC
-,TRBV19,-,TRBJ1-1,CASSIGRGRRHTEAFF,TGTGCCAGTAGTATAGGGAGGGGTCGGAGACACACTGAAGCTTTCTTT
-,TRBV19,TRBD1,TRBJ1-2,CASTLPGGTGGGLSKSSFYGYTF,TGTGCCAGTACCCTACCCGGCGGGACAGGGGGCGGTCTCTCTAAGAGTTCGTTCTATGGCTACACCTTC
-,TRBV11-2,-,TRBJ1-3,CASSLARDTIYF,TGTGCCAGCAGCTTAGCCCGAGACACCATATATTTT
-,TRBV3-1/TRBV3-2,-,TRBJ1-1,CASSHPPKGTEAFF,TGTGCCAGCAGCCATCCCCCGAAGGGCACTGAAGCTTTCTTT
-,TRBV10-3,-,TRBJ2-7,CAISEPERSLGQYF,TGTGCCATCAGTGAGCCCGAGAGGTCTCTGGGGCAGTACTTC
-,TRBV5-4,TRBD2,TRBJ2-4,CASSTGGTAAGKNIQYF,TGTGCCAGCAGCACGGGGGGGACTGCAGCGGGGAAAAACATTCAGTACTTC
few,TRBV9,-,TRBJ2-3,CASTGSTDTQYF,TGTGCCAGCACAGGTAGCACAGATACGCAGTATTTT
many,TRBV5-1,TRBD1,TRBJ1-1,CASSLQGDTEAFF,TGCGCCAGCAGTCTTCAGGGGGACACTGAAGCTTTCTTT
-,TRBV27,-,TRBJ1-6,CASSLYLPNSGSPLHF,TGTGCCAGCAGTTTATATCTTCCTAACTCGGGTTCACCCCTCCACTTT
once,TRBV5-4,TRBD1,TRBJ2-5,CASSRATGQGRETQYF,TGTGCCAGCAGCCGGGCAACGGGACAGGGCCGCGAGACCCAGTACTTC
-,TRBV4-3,-,TRBJ2-5,CASSQGGVPQETQYF,TGCGCCAGCAGCCAAGGGGGGGTCCCCCAAGAGACCCAGTACTTC
-,TRBV18,TRBD1,TRBJ2-7,CASSPQGASEQYF,TGTGCCAGCTCGCCTCAGGGGGCGAGCGAGCAGTACTTC
-,TRBV5-4,TRBD1,TRBJ2-2,CASSKRDGTGATGELFF,TGTGCCAGCAGCAAGAGAGACGGGACAGGGGCGACCGGGGAGCTGTTTTTT
-,TRBV18,-,TRBJ1-2,CASSPPLAGTTGYTF,TGTGCCAGCTCACCACCTTTAGCCGGGACTACCGGCTACACCTTC
once,TRBV6-5,TRBD1,TRBJ2-7,CASDVGGAYEQYF,TGTGCCAGCGATGTAGGGGGCGCGTACGAGCAGTACTTC
-,TRBV19,-,TRBJ1-2,CASSTATLRGYGYTF,TGTGCCAGTAGTACGGCCACATTAAGGGGCTATGGCTACACCTTC
-,TRBV29-1,TRBD1,TRBJ1-1,CSVEGGGQVPANTEAFF,TGCAGCGTTGAAGGGGGGGGACAGGTCCCGGCGAACACTGAAGCTTTCTTT
-,TRBV6-6,-,TRBJ1-3,CASSHDRDSGNTIYF,TGTGCCAGCAGTCACGACCGGGACTCTGGAAACACCATATATTTT
-,TRBV5-5,-,TRBJ1-1,CASSLSGGGINTEAFF,TGTGCCAGCAGCTTGTCTGGGGGCGGGATTAACACTGAAGCTTTCTTT
-,TRBV5-1,TRBD2,TRBJ2-7,CASSSTSGASYEQYF,TGCGCCAGCAGCTCGACTAGCGGGGCCTCCTACGAGCAGTACTTC
few,TRBV4-3,-,TRBJ2-2,CASSPQAGGNTGELFF,TGCGCCAGCAGCCCCCAGGCTGGGGGAAACACCGGGGAGCTGTTTTTT
-,TRBV9,-,TRBJ1-3,CASSVTGIPRGNTIYF,TGTGCCAGCAGCGTTACAGGCATACCCCGAGGAAACACCATATATTTT
-,TRBV2,TRBD1,TRBJ2-3,CASSGQGSTDTQYF,TGTGCCAGCAGTGGACAGGGGAGCACAGATACGCAGTATTTT
-,TRBV5-4,-,TRBJ1-1,CASSTETLSGNTEAFF,TGTGCCAGCAGCACCGAGACCCTATCAGGGAACACTGAAGCTTTCTTT
-,TRBV18,TRBD1,TRBJ1-1,CASSLDRGGTEAFF,TGTGCCAGCTCACTGGACAGGGGTGGCACTGAAGCTTTCTTT
-,TRBV6-8,-,TRBJ2-5,CASSLQVQETQYF,TGTGCCAGCAGTTTACAGGTTCAAGAGACCCAGTACTTC
-,TRBV13,TRBD1,TRBJ1-1,CASSAGTGRVRGAFF,TGTGCCAGCAGCGCTGGGACAGGGAGGGTCCGGGGAGCTTTCTTT
-,TRBV10-1,TRBD1,TRBJ1-1,CASSESPHRGANTEAFF,TGCGCCAGCAGTGAGTCCCCACACAGGGGGGCGAACACTGAAGCTTTCTTT
-,TRBV12-3/TRBV12-4,-,TRBJ2-3,CASTGQNTDTQYF,TGTGCCAGCACGGGACAAAACACAGATACGCAGTATTTT
-,TRBV5-6,TRBD2,TRBJ2-5,CASSLVTSGQETQYF,TGTGCCAGCAGCTTGGTGACTAGCGGACAAGAGACCCAGTACTTC
-,TRBV30,-,TRBJ1-5,CAWSLGFANQPQHF,TGTGCCTGGAGTTTGGGGTTTGCCAATCAGCCCCAGCATTTT
once,TRBV12-3/TRBV12-4,-,TRBJ1-1,CASSFGALGAFF,TGTGCCAGCAGTTTTGGGGCCCTCGGAGCTTTCTTT
-,TRBV11-2,-,TRBJ1-1,CASSFSRGYMNTEAFF,TGTGCCAGCAGCTTCTCCAGGGGATATATGAACACTGAAGCTTTCTTT
-,TRBV6-2/TRBV6-3,-,TRBJ1-1,CASSYGQSKNTEAFF,TGTGCCAGCAGTTACGGTCAATCCAAGAACACTGAAGCTTTCTTT
-,TRBV6-6,-,TRBJ2-3,CASSYSQDGVGRQYF,TGTGCCAGCAGTTATAGTCAAGACGGAGTTGGTAGGCAGTATTTT
-,TRBV29-1,-,TRBJ2-7,CSVEVGSRANEQYF,TGCAGCGTTGAAGTTGGTTCCAGGGCCAACGAGCAGTACTTC
few,TRBV7-3,-,TRBJ2-2,CASSFQGGPGELFF,TGTGCCAGCAGCTTCCAGGGGGGACCCGGGGAGCTGTTTTTT
few,TRBV7-9,TRBD1,TRBJ1-2,CASSNPGQGGYGYTF,TGTGCCAGCAGCAACCCGGGACAGGGGGGCTATGGCTACACCTTC
-,TRBV7-2,TRBD2,TRBJ2-1,CASSPDTSGLGDEQFF,TGTGCCAGCAGCCCAGATACTAGCGGCCTTGGTGATGAGCAGTTCTTC
-,TRBV6-1,-,TRBJ2-7,CASSEVQSYEQYF,TGTGCCAGCAGTGAAGTCCAGTCCTACGAGCAGTACTTC
-,TRBV4-1,TRBD1,TRBJ2-7,CASSQDRTGGVGVSSYEQYF,TGCGCCAGCAGCCAAGATCGCACAGGGGGCGTAGGGGTATCCTCCTACGAGCAGTACTTC
-,TRBV1,-,TRBJ2-4,CTSSQPRPKGKNIQYF,TGCACCAGCAGCCAGCCACGACCCAAGGGCAAAAACATTCAGTACTTC
-,TRBV9,TRBD2,TRBJ2-7,CASSVDPGRDEQYF,TGTGCCAGTAGCGTAGATCCCGGGAGGGACGAGCAGTACTTC
-,TRBV6-5,TRBD1,TRBJ2-2,CASRKTGGRTGELFF,TGTGCCAGCAGAAAGACAGGGGGCCGGACCGGGGAGCTGTTTTTT
-,TRBV10-1,TRBD2,TRBJ2-3,CASSESKAGGPDTQYF,TGCGCCAGCAGTGAGTCGAAAGCGGGGGGGCCAGATACGCAGTATTTT
-,TRBV4-3,-,TRBJ1-5,CASSQEAGNQPQHF,TGCGCCAGCAGCCAAGAGGCAGGCAATCAGCCCCAGCATTTT
once,TRBV6-2/TRBV6-3,TRBD1,TRBJ1-3,CASSSSPGQGVSGNTIYF,TGTGCCAGCAGCTCAAGCCCGGGACAGGGAGTCTCGGGAAACACCATATATTTT
-,TRBV7-6,TRBD2,TRBJ2-7,CASSLEAGGPYEQYF,TGTGCCAGCAGCTTAGAGGCGGGGGGGCCATACGAGCAGTACTTC
-,TRBV30,-,TRBJ1-5,CAWTYGRSNQPQHF,TGTGCCTGGACATACGGTAGGAGCAATCAGCCCCAGCATTTT
-,TRBV18,TRBD1,TRBJ1-3,CASSPPDRGSGNTIYF,TGTGCCAGCTCACCACCAGACAGGGGGAGTGGAAACACCATATATTTT